Listed below are T cell receptor beta chains from one sample, sequenced in a study of early T cells in non-severe SARS-CoV-2 infection. TCRdb called the 5' RACE reads again in MiXCR, with one record for every CDR3 protein. The table has fewer than 80,000 distinct CDR3 sequences, 12% seen once. Sequencing input: whole blood. The receptors were gathered from an adult who was a healthcare worker with PCR-confirmed SARS-CoV-2 infection or an uninfected control (not recorded which). The CDR3 runs from the conserved cysteine through the conserved F or W. The D gene is left open where the match is weak. Clone size is stated in some rows and not others, as once, few, many or a class when expanded.

clone size	V gene	D gene	J gene	CDR3 DNA	CDR3 protein
many	TRBV27	NA	TRBJ1-4	TGTGCCAGCAGTTATCAGGGACCCCAACTAGGTGAAAAACTGTTTTTT	CASSYQGPQLGEKLFF
NA	TRBV20-1	TRBD2	TRBJ2-1	TGCAGTGCCTGCGGGAGGGCCCCCTACAATGAGCAGTTCTTC	CSACGRAPYNEQFF
NA	TRBV12-3/TRBV12-4	TRBD1	TRBJ2-5	TGTGCCAGCAGCCTAAGACAGGGGTTGGAGACCCAGTACTTC	CASSLRQGLETQYF
NA	TRBV3-1	TRBD1	TRBJ1-2	TGTGCCAGCAGCCAAGGGACAGGGGGGCAAGTCGGTGGCTACACCTTC	CASSQGTGGQVGGYTF
few	TRBV5-1	NA	TRBJ1-1	TGCGCCAGCAGCTTGGATCAGGGAACGAACACTGAAGCTTTCTTT	CASSLDQGTNTEAFF
many	TRBV6-2/TRBV6-3	NA	TRBJ2-1	TGTGCCAGCACTGTGGACAGTTCATCCTACAATGAGCAGTTCTTC	CASTVDSSSYNEQFF
many	TRBV7-9	NA	TRBJ2-3	TGTGCCAGCACCACTCAGGGAGGGCAGGAGGGGGCAGATACGCAGTATTTT	CASTTQGGQEGADTQYF
many	TRBV11-2	NA	TRBJ2-1	TGTGCCAGCAGCGGAGGAAGAGGGATCAATGAGCAGTTCTTC	CASSGGRGINEQFF
NA	TRBV20-1	TRBD1	TRBJ2-7	TGCAGTGCCAGCTTCCGGGACAGGGGGCGGAACGAGCAGTACTTC	CSASFRDRGRNEQYF
many	TRBV7-8	TRBD1	TRBJ1-1	TGTGCCAGCAGCTTTGGGGACAGGGGGCGTAACGCTGAAGCTTTCTTT	CASSFGDRGRNAEAFF
many	TRBV9	NA	TRBJ2-4	TGTGCCAGCAGCCCGACCTCGAGACCCTCGGAAAACATTCAGTACTTC	CASSPTSRPSENIQYF
many	TRBV28	TRBD2	TRBJ2-7	TGTGCCAGCAGGGGACTAGGGGGGGCTAAATACGAGCAGTACTTC	CASRGLGGAKYEQYF
many	TRBV11-2	NA	TRBJ1-5	TGTGCCAGCAGCCCCGGGTACGCTCAGCCCCAGCATTTT	CASSPGYAQPQHF
NA	TRBV15	TRBD2	TRBJ2-7	TGTGCCACCAGCAGGGGGGGGTCGCGCGAGCAGTACTTC	CATSRGGSREQYF
many	TRBV29-1	NA	TRBJ2-3	TGCAGCGTAGAGAGGGGAGACGGCCGAGATACGCAGTATTTT	CSVERGDGRDTQYF
few	TRBV7-9	TRBD2	TRBJ2-7	TGTGCCAGCAGCCCTGGGACTAGCGGTCTCCTCTACGAGCAGTACTTC	CASSPGTSGLLYEQYF
many	TRBV5-8	TRBD1	TRBJ1-1	TGTGCCAGCAGCTTGGATGACAGGGACACTGAAGCTTTCTTT	CASSLDDRDTEAFF
many	TRBV20-1	NA	TRBJ2-4	TGCAGTGCAGGGGCGGCCAAAAACATTCAGTACTTC	CSAGAAKNIQYF
NA	TRBV24-1	TRBD2	TRBJ2-1	TGTGCCACCAGTGATCCGACTAGCGGGAGCTCCTACAATGAGCAGTTCTTC	CATSDPTSGSSYNEQFF
NA	TRBV5-1	NA	TRBJ1-2	TGCGCCAGCAGCTTGGGACAGGTTGTCGGCTACACCTTC	CASSLGQVVGYTF
NA	TRBV4-2	NA	TRBJ1-1	TGTGCCAGCAGCCTCCCGGGCGGGAGATACACTGAAGCTTTCTTT	CASSLPGGRYTEAFF
few	TRBV12-3/TRBV12-4	NA	TRBJ2-7	TGTGCCAGCAGTTACCCCTACCGGGAGATGAACGAGCAGTACTTC	CASSYPYREMNEQYF
many	TRBV7-6	NA	TRBJ2-3	TGTGCCAGCAGCTTAATGGCAGATACGCAGTATTTT	CASSLMADTQYF
NA	TRBV28	NA	TRBJ1-5	TGTGCCAGCAGTTTACCGCCCGGCCTAGACAATCAGCCCCAGCATTTT	CASSLPPGLDNQPQHF
NA	TRBV14	TRBD2	TRBJ2-7	TGTGCCAGCAGCCGCCTTACTAGCGGGACGTACGAGCAGTACTTC	CASSRLTSGTYEQYF
NA	TRBV7-8	NA	TRBJ2-5	TGTGCCAGCAGCTCATCAGGACAAAGTTTAGGCGACCTGTACTTC	CASSSSGQSLGDLYF
many	TRBV29-1	TRBD1	TRBJ2-1	TGCAGCACCAGGACAGGGGGCAATGAGCAGTTCTTC	CSTRTGGNEQFF
many	TRBV28	TRBD2	TRBJ2-7	TGTGCCAGCAGTATTGGGACTAGCGGGAGTCTGGACGAGCAGTACTTC	CASSIGTSGSLDEQYF
NA	TRBV12-3/TRBV12-4	NA	TRBJ2-1	TGTGCCAGCAGGGGGGACGGTAACTTTTACAATGAGCAGTTCTTC	CASRGDGNFYNEQFF
medium-sized	TRBV11-3	NA	TRBJ2-2	TGTGCCAGCAGTAAACAGGGAGCTGGGGAGCTGTTTTTT	CASSKQGAGELFF
NA	TRBV7-9	TRBD1	TRBJ1-2	TGTGCCAGCAGCCCAACAGGGGCCTATGGCTACACCTTC	CASSPTGAYGYTF
few	TRBV29-1	TRBD1	TRBJ2-1	TGCAGCGGGGACGGGACAGGCGATGAGCAGTTCTTC	CSGDGTGDEQFF
NA	TRBV28	NA	TRBJ1-5	TGTGCCAGCAGTGAGGGGGGTAACCGTCAGCCCCAGCATTTT	CASSEGGNRQPQHF
NA	TRBV5-4	NA	TRBJ2-4	TGTGCCAGCAGCTTGGAGTCCCATAAAAACATTCAGTACTTC	CASSLESHKNIQYF
many	TRBV5-5	NA	TRBJ2-7	TGTGCCAGCAGCTTGGGGTCGACAGCGTTGAGCTCCTACGAGCAGTACTTC	CASSLGSTALSSYEQYF
few	TRBV14	TRBD1	TRBJ2-2	TGTGCCAGCAGCCAAGGGGGGACAGGGCACACCGGGGAGCTGTTTTTT	CASSQGGTGHTGELFF
many	TRBV12-3/TRBV12-4	NA	TRBJ1-4	TGTGCCGCAGCCCCGAGTCCAGGTGAAAAACTGTTTTTT	CAAAPSPGEKLFF
NA	TRBV19	TRBD2	TRBJ2-7	TGTGCCAGTACGTCAGCGGGAGGAAGCTCCTACGAGCAGTACTTC	CASTSAGGSSYEQYF
few	TRBV14	NA	TRBJ1-1	TGTGCCAGCAGCCAAGATGGACATGACACTGAAGCTTTCTTT	CASSQDGHDTEAFF
many	TRBV7-9	NA	TRBJ2-7	TGTGCCAGCAGCTCGTCCCGGGTCTCCTACGAGCAGTACTTC	CASSSSRVSYEQYF
many	TRBV3-1	TRBD2	TRBJ2-7	TGTGCCAGCAGCCAAGATCCTAGCGGTCTCAATTGGGAGCAGTACTTC	CASSQDPSGLNWEQYF
NA	TRBV12-3/TRBV12-4	TRBD1	TRBJ2-7	TGTGCCAGCAGTGCCCCGGGACAGGGACCCTACGAGCAGTACTTC	CASSAPGQGPYEQYF
NA	TRBV24-1	NA	TRBJ1-3	TGTGCCACCCGTAAGGCAGGACGAAACACCATATATTTT	CATRKAGRNTIYF
NA	TRBV2	TRBD2	TRBJ2-3	TGTGCCAGCAGGGGGACTAGCGGTCCTACAGATACGCAGTATTTT	CASRGTSGPTDTQYF
many	TRBV11-2	TRBD2	TRBJ2-1	TGTGCCAGCAGCCAGACTAGCGGGAGGGCCAATGAGCAGTTCTTC	CASSQTSGRANEQFF
few	TRBV12-3/TRBV12-4	TRBD1	TRBJ1-3	TGTGCCAGCAGTTTTAGAGGGGGACAGTGGGAAAACACCATATATTTT	CASSFRGGQWENTIYF
many	TRBV11-2	NA	TRBJ2-1	TGTGCCAGCAGCTTAGCGGGGCCCTACAATGAGCAGTTCTTC	CASSLAGPYNEQFF
many	TRBV7-6	NA	TRBJ1-1	TGTGCCAGCAGCCCCAAAGTCGGGGAGAACACTGAAGCTTTCTTT	CASSPKVGENTEAFF
NA	TRBV12-3/TRBV12-4	NA	TRBJ1-2	TGTGCCAGCACCTTAACGGGCTATGGCTACACCTTC	CASTLTGYGYTF
few	TRBV18	TRBD1	TRBJ2-5	TGTGCCAGCTCACCACTGGGACAGGGAGGCCAAGAGACCCAGTACTTC	CASSPLGQGGQETQYF
few	TRBV25-1	NA	TRBJ2-3	TGTGCCAGCAGTGAATATCGAACCACAGATACGCAGTATTTT	CASSEYRTTDTQYF
few	TRBV20-1	NA	TRBJ2-1	TGCAGTGCTACCCCACTCCGGGCCAACAATGAGCAGTTCTTC	CSATPLRANNEQFF
NA	TRBV29-1	TRBD1	TRBJ2-3	TGCAGCGTTCCACCTCCGGGACAGGTCACAGATACGCAGTATTTT	CSVPPPGQVTDTQYF
few	TRBV5-1	NA	TRBJ2-1	TGCGCCAGCAGCTTTCCGGGACATTCCAATGAGCAGTTCTTC	CASSFPGHSNEQFF
many	TRBV27	TRBD2	TRBJ2-1	TGTGCCAGCAGTTTACTAAGGTGGACTAGCGGGAGGTACAATGAGCAGTTCTTC	CASSLLRWTSGRYNEQFF
many	TRBV12-2	NA	TRBJ2-7	TGTGCAAGTCGCTTAGTAGGCTGGGCCGAGCAGTACTTC	CASRLVGWAEQYF
many	TRBV13	NA	TRBJ2-1	TGTGCCAGCAGCTTAGGCCGGAGGGGGTTCTTC	CASSLGRRGFF
many	TRBV20-1	NA	TRBJ2-1	TGCAGTGCTAGAGATTCACCACCTGAGCAGTTCTTC	CSARDSPPEQFF